The 6 T cell receptor beta chains in this list originate from one sample, sequenced in a study of shared clonotypes between healthy human individuals. Assay used: immunoSEQ multiplex PCR; TCRdb lists only in-frame clones, some missing. The data hold about 2.4 million clones, with 85% to 95% observed a single time. Sequenced sample: naive CD4+ T cells sorted from blood. Subset given: CD45RA+ positively selected. These receptors all stem from a man aged 18-30 years in good health.

The chain links TRBV11-3 to TRBJ2-5; 9 nucleotides agree with TRBD1. After removal of 4 bases from V and 1 base from J, the junction contained 7 bases not matched to a gene. The CDR3 extends over 16 amino acids. Germline CDR1 and CDR2: SGHNT and YENEEA. CDR3 bases: TGTGCCAGCAGCTCCGGGACAGGGCTCGCCCAAGAGACCCAGTACTTC. Amino acids: CASSSGTGLAQETQYF.

The chain links TRBV10-2 to TRBJ2-5; 7 bases fit TRBD2. Germline V CDR1 and CDR2: WSHSY, SAAADI. J lost 0 bases, V lost 4 bases, and 5 bases had no gene match. The CDR3 is made up of 15 amino acids. The CDR3 protein is CASSVTGGNQETQYF. CDR3 DNA: TGCGCCAGCAGTGTTACGGGAGGCAACCAAGAGACCCAGTACTTC.

The V and J genes are TRBV7-6 and TRBJ2-7; D is ambiguous. The V gene lost 5 bases and the J gene lost 10 bases, with 6 bases spanning the gap. CDR1 is SGHVS and CDR2 is FNYEAQ in the germline V gene. The CDR3 runs 9 residues. CDR3 sequence reads: CASSQVQYF. DNA for the CDR3: TGTGCCAGCAGCCAGGTTCAGTACTTC.

On this clone: Within the sample, other DNA sequences also encode this same CDR3. V usage is TRBV7-9 and J usage is TRBJ1-6, with D maybe TRBD1 (5 bases). The germline V gene encodes CDR1 SEHNR and CDR2 FQNEAQ (reference sequence). Trimming left V 1 base short and J 7 bases short, with 8 bases between. The CDR3 sequence is 14 residues long. CDR3 sequence: CASSLGRDNSPLHF. CDR3 sequence (DNA): TGTGCCAGCAGCTTAGGCCGGGACAATTCACCCCTCCACTTT.

The gene calls are TRBV25-1 and TRBJ1-2, with 8 positions matching TRBD1. Germline V CDR1 and CDR2: MGHDK, SYGVNS. The CDR3 has 14 residues. V gave up 4 bases and J gave up 8 bases; unmatched junction bases: 9. The CDR3 sequence is CASSAFGQGEGYTF. CDR3 bases: TGTGCCAGCAGTGCTTTCGGACAGGGCGAAGGCTACACCTTC.

This chain joins TRBV5-4 and TRBJ1-2; maybe TRBD1 (6 bases). Per germline, CDR1 SGHNT and CDR2 YYREEE (reference sequence). V dropped 4 bases and J dropped 7 bases, with 11 bases sitting between them. The CDR3 is 12 amino acids. CDR3 in DNA: TGTGCCAGCAGCAGGGACATCGTTGGCTACACCTTC. Its translation: CASSRDIVGYTF.